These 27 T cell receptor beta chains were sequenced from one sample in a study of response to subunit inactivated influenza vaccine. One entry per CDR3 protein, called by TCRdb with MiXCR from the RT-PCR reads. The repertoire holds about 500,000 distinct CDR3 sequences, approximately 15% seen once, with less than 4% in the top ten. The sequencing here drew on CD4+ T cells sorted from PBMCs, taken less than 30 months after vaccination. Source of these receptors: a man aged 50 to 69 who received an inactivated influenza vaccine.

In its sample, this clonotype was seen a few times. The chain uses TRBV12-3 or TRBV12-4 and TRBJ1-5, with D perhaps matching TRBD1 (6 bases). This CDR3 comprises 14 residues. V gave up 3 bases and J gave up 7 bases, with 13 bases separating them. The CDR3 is CASSFGWGRQPQHF. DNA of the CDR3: TGTGCCAGCAGTTTTGGGTGGGGGCGGCAGCCCCAGCATTTT.

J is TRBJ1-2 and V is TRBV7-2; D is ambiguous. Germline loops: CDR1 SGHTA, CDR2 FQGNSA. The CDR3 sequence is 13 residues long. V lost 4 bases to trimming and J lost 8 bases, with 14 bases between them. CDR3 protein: CASSSSGARGYTF. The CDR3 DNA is TGTGCCAGCAGCTCTTCCGGTGCCCGGGGCTACACCTTC.

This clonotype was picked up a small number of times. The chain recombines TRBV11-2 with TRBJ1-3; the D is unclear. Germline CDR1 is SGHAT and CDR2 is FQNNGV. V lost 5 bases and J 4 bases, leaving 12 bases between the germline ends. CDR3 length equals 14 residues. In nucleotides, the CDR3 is TGTGCCAGCAGCGCACAGACGGGAGGAAACACCATATATTTT. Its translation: CASSAQTGGNTIYF. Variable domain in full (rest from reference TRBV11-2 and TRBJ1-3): EAGVAQSPRYKIIEKRQSVAFWCNPISGHATLYWYQQILGQGPKLLIQFQNNGVVDDSQLPKDRFSAERLKGVDSTLKIQPAKLEDSAVYLCASSAQTGGNTIYFGEGSWLTVV.

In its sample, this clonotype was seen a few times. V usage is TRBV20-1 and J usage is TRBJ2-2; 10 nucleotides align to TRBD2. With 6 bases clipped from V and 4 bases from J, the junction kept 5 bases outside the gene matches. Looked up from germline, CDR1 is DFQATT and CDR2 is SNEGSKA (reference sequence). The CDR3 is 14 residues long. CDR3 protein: CSAQRGGSTGELFF. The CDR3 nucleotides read TGCAGTGCCCAGCGGGGGGGCTCCACCGGGGAGCTGTTTTTT.

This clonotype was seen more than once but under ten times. This CDR3 is CASSRPTSGTNTGELFF. The DNA for the CDR3 is TGTGCCAGCAGCCGGCCGACTAGCGGGACGAACACCGGGGAGCTGTTTTTT. The gene calls are TRBV3-1 and TRBJ2-2, with 11 bases that match TRBD2. The CDR3 contains 17 residues. Germline values: CDR1 LGHDT, CDR2 YNNKEL (reference sequence). Trimming took 4 bases from V and 0 from J; bases not matched to a gene: 4.

CDR3 in amino acids: CASSLEGQGRETQYF. CDR3 nucleotide sequence: TGCGCCAGCAGCTTGGAGGGACAGGGGAGAGAGACCCAGTACTTC. The chain has TRBV5-1 and TRBJ2-5; TRBD1 matches 10 bases. Germline V CDR1 and CDR2: SGHRS, YFSETQ. V shed 0 bases and J 4 bases; nucleotides not matched to a gene: 3. CDR3 length: 15 residues.

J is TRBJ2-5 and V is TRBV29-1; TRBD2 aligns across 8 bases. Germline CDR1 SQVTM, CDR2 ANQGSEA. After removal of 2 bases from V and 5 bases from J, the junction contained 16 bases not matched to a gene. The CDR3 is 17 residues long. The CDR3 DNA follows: TGCAGCGTTGAATCACCTCGAGGGCTAGCGGGCCGGGAGACCCAGTACTTC. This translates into CSVESPRGLAGRETQYF.

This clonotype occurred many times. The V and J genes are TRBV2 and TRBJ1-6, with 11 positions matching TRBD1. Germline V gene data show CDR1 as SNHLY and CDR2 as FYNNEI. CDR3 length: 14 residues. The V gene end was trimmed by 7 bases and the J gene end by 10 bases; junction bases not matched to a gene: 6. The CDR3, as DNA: TGTGCCAGCATCGGGACAGGGGGATTCTCACCCCTCCACTTT. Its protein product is CASIGTGGFSPLHF.

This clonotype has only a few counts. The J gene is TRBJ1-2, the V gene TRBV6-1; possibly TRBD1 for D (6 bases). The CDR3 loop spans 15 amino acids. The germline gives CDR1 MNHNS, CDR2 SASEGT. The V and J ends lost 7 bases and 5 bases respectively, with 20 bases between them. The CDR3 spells CASTYGWGDTYGYTF. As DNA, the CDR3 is TGTGCCAGCACCTACGGGTGGGGGGACACTTATGGCTACACCTTC.

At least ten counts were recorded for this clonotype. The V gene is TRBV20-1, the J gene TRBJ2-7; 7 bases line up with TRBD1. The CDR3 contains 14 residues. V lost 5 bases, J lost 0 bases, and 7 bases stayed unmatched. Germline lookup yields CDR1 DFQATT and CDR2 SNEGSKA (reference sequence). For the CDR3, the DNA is TGCAGTGCTGAGACGGGACAGATCTCCTACGAGCAGTACTTC. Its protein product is CSAETGQISYEQYF.

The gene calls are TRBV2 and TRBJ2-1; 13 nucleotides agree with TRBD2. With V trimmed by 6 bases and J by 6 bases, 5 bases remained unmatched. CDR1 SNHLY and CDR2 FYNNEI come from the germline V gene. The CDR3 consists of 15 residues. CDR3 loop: CASSSTSGGSNEQFF. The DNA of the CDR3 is TGTGCCAGCAGCTCGACTAGCGGGGGGTCCAATGAGCAGTTCTTC.

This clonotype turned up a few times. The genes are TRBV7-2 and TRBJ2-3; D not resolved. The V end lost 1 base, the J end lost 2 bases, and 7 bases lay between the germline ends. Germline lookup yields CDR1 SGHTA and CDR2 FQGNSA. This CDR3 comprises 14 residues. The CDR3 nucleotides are TGTGCCAGCAGCTTAGATTGGATCACAGATACGCAGTATTTT. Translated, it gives CASSLDWITDTQYF. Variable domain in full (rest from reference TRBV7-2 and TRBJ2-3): GAGVSQSPSNKVTEKGKDVELRCDPISGHTALYWYRQSLGQGLEFLIYFQGNSAPDKSGLPSDRFSAERTGGSVSTLTIQRTQQEDSAVYLCASSLDWITDTQYFGPGTRLTVL.

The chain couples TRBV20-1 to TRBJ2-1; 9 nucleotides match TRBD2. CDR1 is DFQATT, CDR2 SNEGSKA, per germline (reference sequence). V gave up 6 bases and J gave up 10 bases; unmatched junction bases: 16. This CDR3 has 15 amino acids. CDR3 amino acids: CSAPRLTAGGREQFF. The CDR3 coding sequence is TGCAGTGCCCCCCGCCTAACAGCGGGGGGCCGGGAGCAGTTCTTC.

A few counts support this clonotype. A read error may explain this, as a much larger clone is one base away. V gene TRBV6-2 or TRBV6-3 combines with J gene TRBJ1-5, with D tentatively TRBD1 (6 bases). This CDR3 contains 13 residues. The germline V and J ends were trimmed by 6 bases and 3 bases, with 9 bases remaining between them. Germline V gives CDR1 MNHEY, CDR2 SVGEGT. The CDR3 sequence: CASSRDNNQPQHF. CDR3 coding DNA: TGTGCCAGCAGCCGGGACAACAATCAGCCCCAGCATTTT.

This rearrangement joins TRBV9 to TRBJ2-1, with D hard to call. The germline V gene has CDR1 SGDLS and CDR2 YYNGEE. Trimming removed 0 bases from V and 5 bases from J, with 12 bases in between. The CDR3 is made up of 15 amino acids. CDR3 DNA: TGTGCCAGCAGCGTAGGTCTCAGGTTTGACAATGAGCAGTTCTTC. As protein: CASSVGLRFDNEQFF.

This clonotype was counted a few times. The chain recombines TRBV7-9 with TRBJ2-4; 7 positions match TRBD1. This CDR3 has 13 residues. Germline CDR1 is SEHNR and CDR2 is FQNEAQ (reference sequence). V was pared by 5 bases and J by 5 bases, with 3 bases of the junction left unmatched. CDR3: CASSPDRENIQYF. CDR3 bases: TGTGCCAGCAGCCCAGACAGGGAAAACATTCAGTACTTC.

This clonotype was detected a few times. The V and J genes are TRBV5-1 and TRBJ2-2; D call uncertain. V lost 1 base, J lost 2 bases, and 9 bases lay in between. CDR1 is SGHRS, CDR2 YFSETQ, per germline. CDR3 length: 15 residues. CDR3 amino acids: CASSLTITNTGELFF. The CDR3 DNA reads TGCGCCAGCAGCTTGACCATAACTAACACCGGGGAGCTGTTTTTT.

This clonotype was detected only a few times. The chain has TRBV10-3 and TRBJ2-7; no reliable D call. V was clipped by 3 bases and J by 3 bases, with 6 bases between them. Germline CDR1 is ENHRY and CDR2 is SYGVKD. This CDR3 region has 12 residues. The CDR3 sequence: CAISDQDYEQYF. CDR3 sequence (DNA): TGTGCCATCAGTGACCAAGACTACGAGCAGTACTTC.

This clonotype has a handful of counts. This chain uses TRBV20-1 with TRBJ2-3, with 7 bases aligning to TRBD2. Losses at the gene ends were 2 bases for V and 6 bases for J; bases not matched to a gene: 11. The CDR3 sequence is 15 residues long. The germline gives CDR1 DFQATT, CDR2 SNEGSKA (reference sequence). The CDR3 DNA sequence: TGCAGTGCTAGATCGGGCGGGGGAGTTATGGATACGCAGTATTTT. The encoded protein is CSARSGGGVMDTQYF.

CDR3 DNA sequence: TGCGCCAGCAGGAATACAGGGGGCGGGTACGAGCAGTACTTC. Its translation is CASRNTGGGYEQYF. The chain couples TRBV5-1 to TRBJ2-7, with 9 bases matching TRBD1. The CDR3 sequence is 14 residues long. The V gene end was trimmed by 5 bases and the J gene end by 4 bases; junction bases not matched to a gene: 7. CDR1 and CDR2 from the germline V gene are SGHRS and YFSETQ.

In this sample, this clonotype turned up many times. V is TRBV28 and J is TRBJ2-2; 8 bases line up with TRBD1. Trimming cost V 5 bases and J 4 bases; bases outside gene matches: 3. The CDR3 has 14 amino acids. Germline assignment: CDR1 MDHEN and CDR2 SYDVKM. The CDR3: CASSQGASTGELFF. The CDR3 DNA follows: TGTGCCAGCAGTCAGGGGGCTTCCACCGGGGAGCTGTTTTTT.

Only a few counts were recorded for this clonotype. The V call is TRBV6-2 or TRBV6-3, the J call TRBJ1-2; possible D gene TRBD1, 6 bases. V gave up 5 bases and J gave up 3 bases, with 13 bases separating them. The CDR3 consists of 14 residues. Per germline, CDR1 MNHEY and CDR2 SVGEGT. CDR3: CASSPGQGHYGYTF. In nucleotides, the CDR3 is TGTGCCAGCAGTCCCGGTCAGGGGCACTATGGCTACACCTTC.

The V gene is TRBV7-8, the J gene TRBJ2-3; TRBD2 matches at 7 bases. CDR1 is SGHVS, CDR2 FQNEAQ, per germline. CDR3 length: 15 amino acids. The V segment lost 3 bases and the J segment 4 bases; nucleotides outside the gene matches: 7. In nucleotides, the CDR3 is TGTGCCAGCAGCTTGGACCTAGCGGTGTCAGATACGCAGTATTTT. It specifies CASSLDLAVSDTQYF.

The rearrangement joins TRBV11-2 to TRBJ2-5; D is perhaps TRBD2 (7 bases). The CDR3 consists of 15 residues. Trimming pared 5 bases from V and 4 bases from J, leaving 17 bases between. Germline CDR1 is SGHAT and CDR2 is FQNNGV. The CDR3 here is CASSPARGAVETQYF. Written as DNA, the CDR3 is TGTGCCAGCAGCCCTGCCCGGGGGGCCGTAGAGACCCAGTACTTC.

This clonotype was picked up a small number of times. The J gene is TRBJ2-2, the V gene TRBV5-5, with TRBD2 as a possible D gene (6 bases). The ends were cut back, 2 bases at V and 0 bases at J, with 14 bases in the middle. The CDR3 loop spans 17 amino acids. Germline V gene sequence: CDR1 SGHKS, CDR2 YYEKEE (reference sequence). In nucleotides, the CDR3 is TGTGCCAGCAGCTTTCAGGTTACTAGCACGAACACCGGGGAGCTGTTTTTT. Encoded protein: CASSFQVTSTNTGELFF.

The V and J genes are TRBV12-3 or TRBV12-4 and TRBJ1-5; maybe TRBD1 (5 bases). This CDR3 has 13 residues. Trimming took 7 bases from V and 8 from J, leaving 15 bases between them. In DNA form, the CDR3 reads TGTGCCAGCACCCCCTCAGGGATAAAGCCCCAGCATTTT. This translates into CASTPSGIKPQHF.

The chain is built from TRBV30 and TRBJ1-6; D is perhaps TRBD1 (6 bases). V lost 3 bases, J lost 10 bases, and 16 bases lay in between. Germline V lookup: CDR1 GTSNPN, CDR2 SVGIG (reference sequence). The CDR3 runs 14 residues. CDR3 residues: CAWSLGGIWSPLHF. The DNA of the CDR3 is TGTGCCTGGAGCTTGGGGGGCATCTGGTCACCCCTCCACTTT.